The sequence of this T cell receptor (beta chain) was determined in a study of T-cell reconstitution after alpha-beta-depleted transplantation in children (dated by TCRdb to the mid-2010s). Describing the broader study: The study quantitatively tracked T-cell immune reconstitution after TCRalphabeta/CD19-depleted allogeneic hematopoietic cell transplantation in children using TCR repertoire profiling.

The junction shows trimming of 4 bases on V and 0 bases on J, and the gene matches do not reach 12 bases of it. Reading the germline V gene gives CDR1 SGHRS and CDR2 YFSETQ. The CDR3 contains 17 residues, cysteine and phenylalanine counted. The read is trimmed to its CDR3 DNA, 51 bases read in frame from base 1. Explained via the paper, the treatment or condition label denotes: allogeneic hematopoietic cell transplantation with graft depleted of TCRalphabeta T cells and CD19 B cells. The transplant recipients were children given TCRalphabeta/CD19-depleted allogeneic hematopoietic cell grafts. Library preparation used PCR. Sequencing used an Illumina HiSeq 2500. Molecular barcoding was employed in the preparation of TCR libraries, with unique molecular identifiers being used to normalize TCRbeta repertoire quantification. In-frame beta chains were kept once TCRdb had trimmed the public reads at Q25 with fastp and called clones with MiXCR. Rows merge per CDR3 protein into single entries with the most common DNA and genes. Within this sample are a few hundred thousand distinct CDR3 sequences, with over 25% of them counted one time only. The ten top clones hold about 35% of the sample.

Findings and caveats that apply to the study as a whole: The frequencies of hyperexpanded clones fell over the following months, and after one year, T-cell counts and TCRbeta diversity were mostly attributed to newly produced T cells. In some patients, the high TCRbeta diversity seen at day 60 was put down to recipient T cells and intrathymic progenitors that had survived conditioning. About two months after transplant, the apparently early recovery of alphabetaT-cell counts reportedly depended on just several hundred clones that had expanded rapidly and came from non-depleted graft cells.

Concerning this clonotype: The antigen this receptor binds is unknown. Base qualities are not at hand, and no much larger clone is one base apart.

The V and J genes are TRBV5-1 and TRBJ1-1, with 7 bases matching TRBD1. This clonotype was sampled from a boy less than two years old with Wiskott-Aldrich syndrome, due to receive a stem cell transplant. The input for sequencing was PBMCs, taken before TCRalphabeta/CD19-depleted stem cell transplant. The CDR3 in this case is CASSGKGQWWMNTEAFF. The nucleotides are TGCGCCAGCAGCGGAAAGGGACAGTGGTGGATGAACACTGAAGCTTTCTTT.